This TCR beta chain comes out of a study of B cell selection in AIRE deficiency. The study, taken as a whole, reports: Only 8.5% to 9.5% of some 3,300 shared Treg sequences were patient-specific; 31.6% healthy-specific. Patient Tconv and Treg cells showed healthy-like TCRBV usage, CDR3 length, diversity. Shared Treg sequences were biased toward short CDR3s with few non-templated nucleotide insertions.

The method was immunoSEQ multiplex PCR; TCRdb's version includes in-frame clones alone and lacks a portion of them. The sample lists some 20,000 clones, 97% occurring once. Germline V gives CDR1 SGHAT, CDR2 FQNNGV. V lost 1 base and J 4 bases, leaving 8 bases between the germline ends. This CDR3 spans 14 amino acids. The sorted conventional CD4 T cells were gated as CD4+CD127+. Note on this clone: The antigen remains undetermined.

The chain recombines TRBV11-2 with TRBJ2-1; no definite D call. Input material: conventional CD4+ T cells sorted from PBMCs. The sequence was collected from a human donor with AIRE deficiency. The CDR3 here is CASSLGPEYNEQFF. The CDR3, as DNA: TGTGCCAGCAGCTTAGGTCCAGAGTACAATGAGCAGTTCTTC.